This is a list of T cell receptor beta chains from one sample in a study of molecular identifiers for immune sequencing clone quantification. TCRdb processed the PCR reads anew with MiXCR; each CDR3 protein has one entry. The sample includes about 510,000 distinct CDR3 sequences, approximately 25% of them seen just once. Source material: naive CD8+ T cells from blood, with Jurkat cell RNA spiked in. These receptors were collected from a human donor in good health. Some libraries in this study had Jurkat cell RNA spiked in. Each CDR3 is given with its conserved first and last residue. D genes are given only for firm matches. Not all rows give a size; the values are once, few, many and, for expanded clones, a class.

v_call	j_call	clone_size	d_call	cdr3_nt	cdr3_aa
TRBV6-6	TRBJ1-2	-	-	TGTGCCAGCAGTTACTCGATTCCAGGGGCTTCTAACTATGGCTGCCCCTTC	CASSYSIPGASNYGCPF
TRBV12-3/TRBV12-4	TRBJ2-7	few	TRBD2	TGTGCCAGCAGTTTAAGGAAGCGGGAGATGGGGGAGCAGTACTTC	CASSLRKREMGEQYF
TRBV12-3/TRBV12-4	TRBJ1-2	-	-	TGTGCCAGCAGTTTTGGGGGCTATGGCTACACCTTC	CASSFGGYGYTF
TRBV20-1	TRBJ2-5	-	-	TGCAGTGCTAACGGTTTGACTAGTCAAGAGACCCAGTACTTC	CSANGLTSQETQYF
TRBV29-1	TRBJ2-7	many	-	TGCAGCGTTCGGCCCGGGACCTCCTACGAGCAGTACTTC	CSVRPGTSYEQYF
TRBV3-1	TRBJ1-2	-	TRBD1	TGTGCCAGCAGCCAAACGACAGGGGGCTGGTATGGCTACACCTTC	CASSQTTGGWYGYTF
TRBV24-1	TRBJ2-2	-	-	TGTGCCACCAGTGATTCACCCCCGACAGGTTGGAACACCGGGGAGCTGTTTTTT	CATSDSPPTGWNTGELFF
TRBV27	TRBJ1-1	many	TRBD1	TGTGCCAGCAGCCCCCCATGGCAGGGGGCGGTGAGCACTGAAGCTTTCTTT	CASSPPWQGAVSTEAFF
TRBV2	TRBJ2-1	-	TRBD1	TGTGCCAGCTACCCAAATGACAGGGTAGAAGAGGGTGAGCAGTTCTTC	CASYPNDRVEEGEQFF
TRBV5-5	TRBJ2-7	many	-	TGTGCCAGCAGCTCCGAAAACCTGGAGAGGATTGTTAAAGAGCAGTACTTC	CASSSENLERIVKEQYF
TRBV13	TRBJ2-1	few	-	TGTGCCAGCACCCCCGAGCGGCGGGGTGCCTACAATGAGCAGTTCTTC	CASTPERRGAYNEQFF
TRBV4-3	TRBJ2-1	-	TRBD2	TGCGCCAGCAGCCAAGACCCCAGCGGGGGGGCTTCTGAGCAGTTCTTC	CASSQDPSGGASEQFF
TRBV2	TRBJ2-3	-	-	-	CASSELRWGGGTDTRYF
TRBV4-1	TRBJ2-7	-	TRBD2	TGCGCCAGCAGCGACACTAGCGATACCTACGAGCAGTACTTC	CASSDTSDTYEQYF
TRBV7-3	TRBJ2-2	-	TRBD2	TGTGCCAGCAGCCTAGGACTAGGTGCTAACACCGGGGAGCTGTTTTTT	CASSLGLGANTGELFF
TRBV10-2	TRBJ1-2	many	TRBD1	TGCGCCAGCAGTCCCGGGACAGGGGCTAAGTCGGGCTACACCTTC	CASSPGTGAKSGYTF
TRBV4-3	TRBJ2-7	-	TRBD2	TGCGCCAGCAGCCAAGATACCGGGGGGGCTACCTACGAGCAGTACTTC	CASSQDTGGATYEQYF
TRBV10-2	TRBJ2-7	-	TRBD2	TGCGCCAGCGGTGAGTCGGGGACTAGAGAGTACGAGCAGTACTTC	CASGESGTREYEQYF
TRBV10-3	TRBJ2-7	few	-	TGTGCCATCAGTGACCCCAGCTTGCCCTACGAGCAGTACTTC	CAISDPSLPYEQYF
TRBV19	TRBJ2-1	-	TRBD2	TGCGCCAGTAGGATCCTAGCGGGGGGGGACAATGAGCAGTTCTTC	CASRILAGGDNEQFF
TRBV12-3/TRBV12-4	TRBJ2-5	many	-	TGTGCCAGCAGTTTACCCCTGGATCCGGCAGGGACCCAGTACTTC	CASSLPLDPAGTQYF
TRBV11-2	TRBJ2-2	-	-	TGTGCCAGCAGCTCAGGTTCGGGTGTCGGCACCGGGGAGCTGTTTTTT	CASSSGSGVGTGELFF
TRBV11-2	TRBJ2-7	-	-	TGTGCCAGCAGCTTAGGGGACGGCCTGGAGCAGTACTTC	CASSLGDGLEQYF
TRBV4-2	TRBJ2-7	-	TRBD1	TGTGCCAGCAGCCAAGATTTAACAGGGGGGTACGAGCAGTACTTC	CASSQDLTGGYEQYF
TRBV5-1	TRBJ1-1	many	-	TGCGCCAGCAGCCAAACCCAGGGTCTGAACACTGAAGCTTTCTTT	CASSQTQGLNTEAFF
TRBV6-5	TRBJ2-1	many	TRBD2	TGTGCCAGCAGTTGGGCGGGGGGGCCTGGTGAGCAGTTCTTC	CASSWAGGPGEQFF
TRBV12-3/TRBV12-4	TRBJ2-3	few	TRBD2	TGTGCCAGCAGTGCCGAGCGGGGGGTACCCACAGATACGCAGTATTTT	CASSAERGVPTDTQYF
TRBV30	TRBJ1-6	few	-	TGTGCCTGGAGCGAGACACAGGGAGTTTATTCACCCCTCCACTTT	CAWSETQGVYSPLHF
TRBV4-3	TRBJ2-7	-	-	TGCGCCAGCAGCCAAGGAGCGTGTTACGAGCAGTACTTC	CASSQGACYEQYF
TRBV6-7	TRBJ1-1	-	-	TGTGCCACCAAGCCGCCTAGAGGCACTGAAGCTTTCTTT	CATKPPRGTEAFF
TRBV20-1	TRBJ2-7	few	-	TGCAGTGCTCCCCTCCTAGGGCAGGTAGGCGAGCAGTACTTC	CSAPLLGQVGEQYF
TRBV18	TRBJ2-6	many	-	TGTGCCAGCTCACCTCAGGCACAGAGTGAGTGGGCCAACGTCCTGACTTTC	CASSPQAQSEWANVLTF
TRBV3-1	TRBJ2-7	once	-	TGTGCCAGCAGCCAAGGGCGGGTGGGCGCGCAGTACTTC	CASSQGRVGAQYF
TRBV13	TRBJ2-5	few	-	TGTGCCAGCAGCTTAACGGACAGACAAGAGACCCAGTACTTC	CASSLTDRQETQYF
TRBV5-4	TRBJ2-5	few	-	TGTGCCAGCAGCCACGAAGCGCCCCAGGGGGAGACCCAGTACTTC	CASSHEAPQGETQYF
TRBV11-2	TRBJ1-4	-	-	TGTGCCAGCAGCCCCCGATCCGGGAGGGGTGAAAAACTGTTTTTT	CASSPRSGRGEKLFF
TRBV4-3	TRBJ1-3	-	TRBD1	TGCGCCAGCAGCCAAGATTACAGGGGCTCTGGAAACACCATATATTTT	CASSQDYRGSGNTIYF
TRBV5-5	TRBJ1-2	-	-	TGTGCCAGCAGCAGTTGGGGAGCCCAATATGGCTACACCTTC	CASSSWGAQYGYTF
TRBV5-8	TRBJ2-7	-	-	TGTGCCAGCAGCTTGGATGCCAGCTCCTACGAGCAGTACTTC	CASSLDASSYEQYF
TRBV9	TRBJ2-2	-	-	TGTGCCAGCAGCGTAAGCGGCGGCCCGAACACCGGGGAGCTGTTTTTT	CASSVSGGPNTGELFF
TRBV2	TRBJ2-7	many	-	TGTGCCAGCAGCAGGGGACCCTACGAGCAGTACTTC	CASSRGPYEQYF
TRBV2	TRBJ2-7	-	TRBD1	TGTGCCAGCAGTCCCATAAGGACAGGAGCCTACGAGCAGTACTTC	CASSPIRTGAYEQYF
TRBV29-1	TRBJ2-3	many	TRBD1	TGCAGCGTTGGTGTGACAGGGTACTTCACAGATACGCAGTATTTT	CSVGVTGYFTDTQYF
TRBV30	TRBJ2-5	-	TRBD1	TGTGCCTGGAGTTTCGGGACAGGGATGGTGGAGACCCAGTACTTC	CAWSFGTGMVETQYF
TRBV20-1	TRBJ2-7	many	-	TGCAGTGCTAGAGATTTCGAGGGAACCTCCTACGAGCAGTACTTC	CSARDFEGTSYEQYF
TRBV20-1	TRBJ2-7	few	TRBD2	TGCAGTGCAGGACAGCGGGGGTACTCCTACGAGCAGTACTTC	CSAGQRGYSYEQYF
TRBV28	TRBJ2-5	many	-	TGTGCCAGCAGTGTTTTAGCGGTCCTCGGGGAGACCCAGTACTTC	CASSVLAVLGETQYF
TRBV12-3/TRBV12-4	TRBJ2-5	-	TRBD1	TGTGCCAGCAGTAGGACAGGGTCTTTCGAGACCCAGTACTTC	CASSRTGSFETQYF
TRBV4-3	TRBJ2-3	many	-	TGCGCCAGCAGCCAAACCGAGCGAACTAGCACAGATACGCAGTATTTT	CASSQTERTSTDTQYF
TRBV20-1	TRBJ2-7	few	TRBD2	TGCAGTGCTAGAGCAGGAAGGACTAGCGGCTACGAGCAGTACTTC	CSARAGRTSGYEQYF
TRBV9	TRBJ2-5	few	-	TGTGCCAGCAGCGATGGGACACTCCAAGAGACCCAGTACTTC	CASSDGTLQETQYF
TRBV7-9	TRBJ2-1	many	-	TGTGCCAGCAGCTTGATTAGCGGAGTCTACAATGAGCAGTTCTTC	CASSLISGVYNEQFF
TRBV7-3	TRBJ2-1	-	TRBD2	TGTGCCAGCAGCACGCTAGCGGGAGGTTGGGACAATGAGCAGTTCTTC	CASSTLAGGWDNEQFF
TRBV29-1	TRBJ2-2	few	-	TGCAGCGTTCGGGCTAGCAACACCGGGGAGCTGTTTTTT	CSVRASNTGELFF